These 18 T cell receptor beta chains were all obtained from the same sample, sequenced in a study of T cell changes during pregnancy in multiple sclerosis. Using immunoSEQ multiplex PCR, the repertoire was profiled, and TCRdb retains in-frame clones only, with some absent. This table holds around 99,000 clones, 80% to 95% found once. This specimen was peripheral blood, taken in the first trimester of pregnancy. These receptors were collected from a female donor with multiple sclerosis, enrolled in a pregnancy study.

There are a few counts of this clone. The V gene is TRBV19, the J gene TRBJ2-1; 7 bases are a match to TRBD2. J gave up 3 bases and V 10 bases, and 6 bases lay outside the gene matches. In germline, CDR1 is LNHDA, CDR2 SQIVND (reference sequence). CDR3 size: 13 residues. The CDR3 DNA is TGTGCCACCGATAGCGGGTTCTACAATGAGCAGTTCTTC. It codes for CATDSGFYNEQFF.

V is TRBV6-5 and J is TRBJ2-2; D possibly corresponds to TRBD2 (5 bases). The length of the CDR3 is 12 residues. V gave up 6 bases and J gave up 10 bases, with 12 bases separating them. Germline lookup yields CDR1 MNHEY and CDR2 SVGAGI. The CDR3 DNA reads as TGTGCCAGCAGCTCAGGACTCCCGGAGCTGTTTTTT. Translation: CASSSGLPELFF.

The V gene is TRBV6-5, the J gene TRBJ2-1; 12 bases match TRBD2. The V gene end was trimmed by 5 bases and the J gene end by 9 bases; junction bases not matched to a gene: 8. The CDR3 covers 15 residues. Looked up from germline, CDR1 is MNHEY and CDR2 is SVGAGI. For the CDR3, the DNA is TGTGCCAGCAGTCGATCTAGCGGGAGGGCCGCTGAGCAGTTCTTC. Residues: CASSRSSGRAAEQFF.

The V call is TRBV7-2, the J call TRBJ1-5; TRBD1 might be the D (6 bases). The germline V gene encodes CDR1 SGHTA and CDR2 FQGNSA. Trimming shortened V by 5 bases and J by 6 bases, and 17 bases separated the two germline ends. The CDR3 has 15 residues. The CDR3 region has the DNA TGTGCCAGCAGCCTAAACAGGCTAGGGGGTCAGCCCCAGCATTTT. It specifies CASSLNRLGGQPQHF.

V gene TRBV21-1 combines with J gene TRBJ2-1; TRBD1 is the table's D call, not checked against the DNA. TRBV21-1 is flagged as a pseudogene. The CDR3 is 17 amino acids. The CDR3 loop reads CASSPRVPGQVYNEQFF. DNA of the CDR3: TGTGCCAGCAGCCCACGCGTCCCGGGACAGGTCTACAATGAGCAGTTCTTC.

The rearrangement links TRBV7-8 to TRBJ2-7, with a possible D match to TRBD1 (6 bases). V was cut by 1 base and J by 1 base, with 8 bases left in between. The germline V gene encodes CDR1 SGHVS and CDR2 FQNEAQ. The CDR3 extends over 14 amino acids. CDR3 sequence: CASSLVTGSYEQYF. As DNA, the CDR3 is TGTGCCAGCAGCTTAGTGACAGGTTCCTACGAGCAGTACTTC.

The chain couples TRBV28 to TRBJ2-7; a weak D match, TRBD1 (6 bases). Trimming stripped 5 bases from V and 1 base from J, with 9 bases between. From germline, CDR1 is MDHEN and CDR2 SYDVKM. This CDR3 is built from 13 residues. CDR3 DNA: TGTGCCAGCAGTCTACAGGGATCCTACGAGCAGTACTTC. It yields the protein CASSLQGSYEQYF. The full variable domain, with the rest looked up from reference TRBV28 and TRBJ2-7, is DVKVTQSSRYLVKRTGEKVFLECVQDMDHENMFWYRQDPGLGLRLIYFSYDVKMKEKGDIPEGYSVSREKKERFSLILESASTNQTSMYLCASSLQGSYEQYFGPGTRLTVT.

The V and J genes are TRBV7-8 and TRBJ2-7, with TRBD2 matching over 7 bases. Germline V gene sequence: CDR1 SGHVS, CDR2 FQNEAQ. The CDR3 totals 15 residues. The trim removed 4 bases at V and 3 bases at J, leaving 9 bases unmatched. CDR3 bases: TGTGCCAGCAGCTCCCGACTAGCCAGTAGCTACGAGCAGTACTTC. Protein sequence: CASSSRLASSYEQYF.

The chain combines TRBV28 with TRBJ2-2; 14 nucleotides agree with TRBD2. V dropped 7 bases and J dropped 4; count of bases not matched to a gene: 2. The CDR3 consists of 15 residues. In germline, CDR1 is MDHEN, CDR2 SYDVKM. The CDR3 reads CASKGTSGSTGELFF. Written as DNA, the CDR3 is TGTGCCAGCAAGGGGACTAGCGGGAGCACCGGGGAGCTGTTTTTT. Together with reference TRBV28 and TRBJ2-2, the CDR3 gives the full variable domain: DVKVTQSSRYLVKRTGEKVFLECVQDMDHENMFWYRQDPGLGLRLIYFSYDVKMKEKGDIPEGYSVSREKKERFSLILESASTNQTSMYLCASKGTSGSTGELFFGEGSRLTVL.

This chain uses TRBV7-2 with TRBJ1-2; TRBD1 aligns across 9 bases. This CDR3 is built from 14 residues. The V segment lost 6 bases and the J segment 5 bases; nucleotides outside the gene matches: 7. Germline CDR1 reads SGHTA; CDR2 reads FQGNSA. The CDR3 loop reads CASSSDRGEYGYTF. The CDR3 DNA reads TGTGCCAGCAGTTCTGACAGGGGGGAGTATGGCTACACCTTC.

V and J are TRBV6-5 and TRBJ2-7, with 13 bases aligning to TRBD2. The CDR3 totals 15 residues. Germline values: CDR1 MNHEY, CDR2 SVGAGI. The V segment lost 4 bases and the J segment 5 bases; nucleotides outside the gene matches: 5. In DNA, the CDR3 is TGTGCCAGCAGTTTATGGGGACTAGCGGGGCACGAGCAGTACTTC. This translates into CASSLWGLAGHEQYF.

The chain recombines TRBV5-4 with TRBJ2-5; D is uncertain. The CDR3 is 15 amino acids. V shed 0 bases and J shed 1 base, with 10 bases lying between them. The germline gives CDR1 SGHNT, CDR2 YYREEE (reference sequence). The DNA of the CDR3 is TGTGCCAGCAGCTTGGACAGAAGATCCCAAGAGACCCAGTACTTC. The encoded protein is CASSLDRRSQETQYF.

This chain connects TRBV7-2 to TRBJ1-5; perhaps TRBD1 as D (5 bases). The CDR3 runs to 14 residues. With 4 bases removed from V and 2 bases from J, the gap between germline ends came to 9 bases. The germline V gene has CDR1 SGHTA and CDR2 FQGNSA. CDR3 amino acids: CASSSQGGNQPQHF. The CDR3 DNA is TGTGCCAGCAGCTCCCAGGGTGGCAATCAGCCCCAGCATTTT. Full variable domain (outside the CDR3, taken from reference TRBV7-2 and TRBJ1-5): GAGVSQSPSNKVTEKGKDVELRCDPISGHTALYWYRQSLGQGLEFLIYFQGNSAPDKSGLPSDRFSAERTGGSVSTLTIQRTQQEDSAVYLCASSSQGGNQPQHFGDGTRLSIL.

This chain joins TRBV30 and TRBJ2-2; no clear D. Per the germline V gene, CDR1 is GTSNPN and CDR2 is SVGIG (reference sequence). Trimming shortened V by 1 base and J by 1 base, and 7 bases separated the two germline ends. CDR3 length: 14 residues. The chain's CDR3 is CAWSASGNTGELFF. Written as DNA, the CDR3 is TGTGCCTGGAGTGCATCAGGGAACACCGGGGAGCTGTTTTTT.

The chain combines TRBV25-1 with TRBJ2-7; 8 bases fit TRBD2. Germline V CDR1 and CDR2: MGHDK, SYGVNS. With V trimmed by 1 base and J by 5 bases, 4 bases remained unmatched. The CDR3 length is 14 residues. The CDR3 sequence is CASSESGGLNEQYF. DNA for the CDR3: TGTGCCAGCAGTGAATCGGGGGGGCTCAACGAGCAGTACTTC.

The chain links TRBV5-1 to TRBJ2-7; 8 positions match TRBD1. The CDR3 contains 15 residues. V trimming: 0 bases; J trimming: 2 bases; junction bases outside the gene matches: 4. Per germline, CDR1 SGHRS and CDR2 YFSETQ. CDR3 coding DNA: TGCGCCAGCAGCTTGGTCGGACAGGGAACCTACGAGCAGTACTTC. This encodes CASSLVGQGTYEQYF.

DNA for the CDR3: TGCAGCGCCCGGGTCACGGTGAACACCGGGGAGCTGTTTTTT. It encodes CSARVTVNTGELFF. The chain couples TRBV29-1 to TRBJ2-2; no definite D call. The CDR3 totals 14 residues. Trimming pared 7 bases from V and 1 base from J, leaving 13 bases between. CDR1 is SQVTM, CDR2 ANQGSEA, per germline.

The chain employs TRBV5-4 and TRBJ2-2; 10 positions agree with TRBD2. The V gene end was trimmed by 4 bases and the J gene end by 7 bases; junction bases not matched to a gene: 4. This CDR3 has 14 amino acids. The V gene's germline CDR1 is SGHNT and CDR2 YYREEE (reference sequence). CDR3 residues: CASSPTSGIGELFF. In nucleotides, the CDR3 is TGTGCCAGCAGCCCAACTAGCGGGATCGGGGAGCTGTTTTTT.